This record looks at one T cell receptor (beta chain) sequence and its context. The antigen is not known. V lost 5 bases, J lost 0 bases, and 7 bases stayed unmatched. CDR3 length equals 16 residues. Germline V gene lookup returns CDR1 MNHNS and CDR2 SASEGT. From the 5' RACE reads, TCRdb called clonotypes with MiXCR, one entry per CDR3 protein. This repertoire shows 350,000 to 450,000 distinct CDR3 sequences, 6.2% found once; its top ten account for over 14%. This sample is part of a study of T cells after yellow fever vaccination. Study-wide findings and caveats: One caveat is that FACS-sorted repertoires could contain abundant clonotypes contaminating from the bulk population. Of the clonotypes, a small share occurred in both CD4 and CD8 compartments. Subsequent booster samples again held most clones from primary vaccination (around 96% CD4, about 90% CD8).

The TCR was taken from a man aged 25 to 40 who received the YFV17D yellow fever vaccine. The rearrangement links TRBV6-1 to TRBJ2-3, with TRBD2 matching 8 bases. Sequenced here: PBMCs, sampled 5 days after the yellow fever booster vaccination. CDR3 loop: CASSKPTSGSTDTQYF. In DNA form, the CDR3 reads TGTGCCAGCAGTAAACCAACTAGCGGAAGCACAGATACGCAGTATTTT.